This TCR beta chain was captured by sequencing in a study of T cell responses to AZD1222 COVID-19 vaccine. Study-level findings and limits: With dominance at 160-218 and 743-854, vaccine-associated CD4 TCRs spanned spike.

V dropped 4 bases and J dropped 5 bases, with 13 bases sitting between them. This CDR3 has 14 residues. Germline CDR1 and CDR2: KGHDR and SFDVKD. With regard to this clone: Its antigen is not known.

Generated by immunoSEQ multiplex PCR, the TCRdb table keeps only in-frame clones and is missing some. Of roughly 140,000 clones in the sample, about 89% were seen once. The TCR comes from an adult in good health. This material consisted of peripheral blood, taken on day 0 of MenACWY control vaccination. V gene TRBV24-1 combines with J gene TRBJ2-5; D is perhaps TRBD1 or TRBD2 (5 bases each). CDR3 nucleotides: TGTGCCACCAGTGACGGGGCGATAGGGGAGACCCAGTACTTC. Translated: CATSDGAIGETQYF.